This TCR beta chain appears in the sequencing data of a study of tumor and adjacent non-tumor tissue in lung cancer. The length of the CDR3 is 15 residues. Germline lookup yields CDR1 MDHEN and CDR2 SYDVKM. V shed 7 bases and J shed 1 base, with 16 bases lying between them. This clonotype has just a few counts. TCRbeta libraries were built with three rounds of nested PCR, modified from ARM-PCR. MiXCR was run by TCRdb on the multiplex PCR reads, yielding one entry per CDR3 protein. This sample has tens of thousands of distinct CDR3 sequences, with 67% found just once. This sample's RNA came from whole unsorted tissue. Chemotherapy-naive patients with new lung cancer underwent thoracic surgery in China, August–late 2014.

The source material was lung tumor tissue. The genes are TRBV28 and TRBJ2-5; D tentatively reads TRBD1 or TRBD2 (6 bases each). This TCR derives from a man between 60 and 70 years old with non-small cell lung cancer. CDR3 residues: CASTPGAGLQETQYF. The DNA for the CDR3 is TGTGCCAGCACCCCGGGGGCGGGACTCCAAGAGACCCAGTACTTC.